This TCR beta chain stems from a study of cytomegalovirus exposure and HLA in healthy donors. Study-wide results and limits: Subsequent analysis found a tendency for first-cohort TCR clusters to co-occur within the 120 or so validation repertoires. Most TCR sequences were rare, but some public TCRs occurred in many donors.

Concerning this clone itself: Its antigen is not identified.

The length of the CDR3 is 16 residues. The junction had 11 bases not matched to a gene; V was cut back by 6 bases and J by 4 bases. Germline-derived CDR1 and CDR2 are SNHLY and FYNNEI. Measured with immunoSEQ multiplex PCR; TCRdb has only the in-frame clones, and not every one. In the table there are approximately 300,000 clones, roughly 89% of which are singletons. The chain uses TRBV2 and TRBJ2-3; 9 bases fit TRBD2. This sequence originates from a woman younger than 30 in good health and CMV-seronegative. The sample taken for sequencing was PBMCs. The CDR3 reads CASSPEGSGGADTQYF. As DNA, the CDR3 is TGTGCCAGCAGCCCCGAGGGTAGCGGGGGCGCAGATACGCAGTATTTT.